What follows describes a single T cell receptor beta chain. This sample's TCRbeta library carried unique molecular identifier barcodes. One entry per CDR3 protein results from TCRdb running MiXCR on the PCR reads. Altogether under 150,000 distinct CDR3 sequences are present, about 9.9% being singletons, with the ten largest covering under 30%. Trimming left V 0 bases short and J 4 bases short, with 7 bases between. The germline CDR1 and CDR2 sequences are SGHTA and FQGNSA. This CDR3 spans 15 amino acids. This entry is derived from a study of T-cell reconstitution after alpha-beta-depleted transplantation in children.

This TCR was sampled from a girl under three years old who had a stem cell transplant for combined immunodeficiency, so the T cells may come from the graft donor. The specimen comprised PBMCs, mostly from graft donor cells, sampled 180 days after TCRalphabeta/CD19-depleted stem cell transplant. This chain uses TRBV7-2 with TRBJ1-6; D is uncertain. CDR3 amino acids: CASSLADPYNSPLHF. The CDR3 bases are TGTGCCAGCAGCTTAGCAGATCCTTATAATTCACCCCTCCACTTT.